These 2 T cell receptor beta chains share one sample of origin, sequenced in a study of blood T cell repertoires in COVID-19. Produced via immunoSEQ multiplex PCR; TCRdb's table is partial and in-frame only. The table includes 90,000 to 120,000 clones, over 75% detected once. The sequenced sample consisted of peripheral blood. Source of these receptors: a woman in her 70s with acute or convalescent COVID-19.

The count of this clone is one. The chain employs TRBV11-1 and TRBJ2-5; 7 positions match TRBD1. The trim removed 5 bases at V and 6 bases at J, leaving 15 bases unmatched. This CDR3 spans 16 amino acids. Germline loops: CDR1 SGHAT, CDR2 FQDESV (reference sequence). CDR3 DNA sequence: TGTGCCAGCAGCGCCAACGCAGGGGGAAGTGGGAAGACCCAGTACTTC. Its translation: CASSANAGGSGKTQYF.

This chain connects TRBV7-9 to TRBJ1-6; TRBD1 matches at 10 bases. Germline CDR1 SEHNR, CDR2 FQNEAQ (reference sequence). The trim removed 5 bases at V and 10 bases at J, leaving 8 bases unmatched. The CDR3 contains 15 residues. The CDR3: CASSDGQGVVSPLHF. For the CDR3, the DNA is TGTGCCAGCAGCGACGGACAGGGGGTCGTCTCACCCCTCCACTTT. The full variable domain, its missing parts supplied by reference TRBV7-9 and TRBJ1-6, is DTGVSQNPRHKITKRGQNVTFRCDPISEHNRLYWYRQTLGQGPEFLTYFQNEAQLEKSRLLSDRFSAERPKGSFSTLEIQRTEQGDSAMYLCASSDGQGVVSPLHFGNGTRLTVT.